These 18 T cell receptor beta chains were sequenced from one sample in a study of blood T cell repertoires in COVID-19. TCRdb keeps only in-frame clones here, not all; method: immunoSEQ multiplex PCR. Of some 50,000 clones in the sample, 80% to 90% were seen once. Specimen: peripheral blood. The receptors were gathered from a human donor in a cohort sampled during active COVID-19.

This chain joins TRBV4-2 and TRBJ2-7; the match to TRBD2 covers 9 bases. CDR1 and CDR2 (germline): LGHNA, YNFKEQ. The CDR3 is 18 amino acids. The V and J ends lost 0 bases and 2 bases, in that order; junction bases with no gene match: 11. The DNA for the CDR3 is TGTGCCAGCAGCCAAGATGCCCTAGCGGGGTCCCCGCCCTACGAGCAGTACTTC. Encoded protein: CASSQDALAGSPPYEQYF.

The rearrangement joins TRBV10-3 to TRBJ2-7, with a tentative D call TRBD2 (6 bases). The V end lost 10 bases, the J end lost 4 bases, and 17 bases lay between the germline ends. Germline values: CDR1 ENHRY, CDR2 SYGVKD. CDR3 size: 13 residues. In nucleotides, the CDR3 is TGTGCCAGCACACCGGGACTCCCTTACGAGCAGTACTTC. Translating it yields CASTPGLPYEQYF.

The J gene is TRBJ1-4, the V gene TRBV5-1, with no clear D. CDR1 SGHRS and CDR2 YFSETQ come from the germline V gene. The CDR3 sequence is 13 residues long. V was pared by 5 bases and J by 7 bases, with 12 bases between. CDR3 amino acids: CASSSPGGEKLFF. As DNA, the CDR3 is TGCGCCAGCAGTTCGCCCGGCGGTGAAAAACTGTTTTTT.

The chain recombines TRBV2 with TRBJ2-7, with 7 nucleotides matching TRBD1. The CDR3 is made up of 15 amino acids. The germline V gene has CDR1 SNHLY and CDR2 FYNNEI. The J segment lost 2 bases and the V segment lost 7 bases, leaving 11 bases of the junction unmatched. The CDR3 nucleotides are TGTGCCAGCACCAGGACAGGCCAAGTTACCTACGAGCAGTACTTC. Encoded protein: CASTRTGQVTYEQYF.

The gene calls are TRBV28 and TRBJ1-3; D unclear. This CDR3 has 14 amino acids. From germline, CDR1 is MDHEN and CDR2 SYDVKM. V was shortened by 7 bases and J by 2 bases, with 12 bases between the two germline ends. CDR3: CASIFRGAGNTIYF. The CDR3 DNA is TGTGCCAGCATCTTTAGAGGAGCTGGAAACACCATATATTTT.

The J gene is TRBJ1-1, the V gene TRBV7-3; D perhaps matches TRBD1 (5 bases). The CDR3 runs 13 residues. Per germline, CDR1 SGHTA and CDR2 FQGTGA. The ends were cut back, 2 bases at V and 5 bases at J, with 9 bases in the middle. CDR3 coding DNA: TGTGCCAGCAGCTTACAGGGAGGGACTGAAGCTTTCTTT. It encodes CASSLQGGTEAFF.

The chain joins TRBV7-8 to TRBJ2-3; 11 bases match TRBD2. V shed 3 bases and J 6 bases; nucleotides not matched to a gene: 8. CDR3 length: 16 amino acids. Germline lookup yields CDR1 SGHVS and CDR2 FQNEAQ. CDR3 coding DNA: TGTGCCAGCAGCTTCCTGAGCCTAGCGGGGGGCGATACGCAGTATTTT. Its protein product is CASSFLSLAGGDTQYF.

The chain links TRBV6-5 to TRBJ2-3; no reliable D call. Trimming left V 8 bases short and J 4 bases short, with 10 bases between. Per germline, CDR1 MNHEY and CDR2 SVGAGI. CDR3 size: 12 residues. CDR3 sequence (DNA): TGTGCCAGCGATCGGGTCCCAGATACGCAGTATTTT. Protein product: CASDRVPDTQYF.

This clone has a single count. The rearrangement uses TRBV27 and TRBJ2-3; the D is unclear. CDR3 length: 12 amino acids. Germline CDR1 reads MNHEY; CDR2 reads SMNVEV (reference sequence). V lost 7 bases to trimming and J lost 3 bases, with 8 bases between them. CDR3 region: CASKSATDTQYF. The CDR3 DNA sequence: TGTGCCAGCAAGAGCGCGACAGATACGCAGTATTTT.

The rearrangement links TRBV3-1 (or the pseudogene TRBV3-2) to TRBJ2-3; tentative D call: TRBD2 (7 bases). V was clipped by 4 bases and J by 0 bases, with 20 bases between them. From germline, CDR1 is LGHDT and CDR2 YNNKEL (reference sequence). The CDR3 totals 18 residues. The CDR3 nucleotides read TGTGCCAGCAGCCCCTACGAGTCGCGGGGGCCTAGCACAGATACGCAGTATTTT. This translates into CASSPYESRGPSTDTQYF.

DNA for the CDR3: TGTGCCAGCAGCCCTCCGGGACTAGCGGGGGGGCGGTCCTACAATGAGCAGTTCTTC. It encodes CASSPPGLAGGRSYNEQFF. The genes are TRBV14 and TRBJ2-1, with TRBD2 matching over 16 bases. V gave up 4 bases and J gave up 1 base; unmatched junction bases: 7. There are 19 residues in the CDR3. CDR1 and CDR2 from the germline V gene are SGHDN and FVKESK.

The chain joins TRBV5-5 to TRBJ1-1; D gene unclear. From germline, CDR1 is SGHKS and CDR2 YYEKEE (reference sequence). The germline V and J ends were trimmed by 2 bases and 1 base, with 6 bases remaining between them. The CDR3 has 13 amino acids. The CDR3 spells CASSLTPNTEAFF. CDR3 bases: TGTGCCAGCAGCTTAACACCGAACACTGAAGCTTTCTTT.

The chain carries TRBV5-1 and TRBJ2-5; a possible D gene is TRBD2 (6 bases). With 0 bases removed from V and 1 base from J, the gap between germline ends came to 13 bases. CDR1 and CDR2 from the germline V gene are SGHRS and YFSETQ. The CDR3 runs 16 residues. CDR3: CASSLGSSAVQETQYF. Here the CDR3 DNA reads TGCGCCAGCAGCTTGGGATCTAGCGCAGTCCAAGAGACCCAGTACTTC.

The J gene is TRBJ1-4, the V gene TRBV29-1, with 10 nucleotides matching TRBD1. Per the germline V gene, CDR1 is SQVTM and CDR2 is ANQGSEA. This CDR3 is built from 12 residues. With V trimmed by 7 bases and J by 6 bases, 2 bases remained unmatched. The CDR3 region is CSGGQGDEKLFF. For the CDR3, the DNA is TGCAGCGGTGGACAGGGGGATGAAAAACTGTTTTTT.

The chain has TRBV6-5 and TRBJ1-1; no clear D gene. CDR3 length equals 14 residues. Germline assignment: CDR1 MNHEY and CDR2 SVGAGI. With 7 bases removed from V and 3 bases from J, the gap between germline ends came to 15 bases. Written as DNA, the CDR3 is TGTGCCAGCATTACCCGGGAATCCGACACTGAAGCTTTCTTT. It is translated as CASITRESDTEAFF.

The chain joins TRBV6-2 or TRBV6-3 to TRBJ2-5, with 12 bases aligning to TRBD2. Looked up from germline, CDR1 is MNHEY and CDR2 is SVGEGT. The V gene end was trimmed by 5 bases and the J gene end by 0 bases; junction bases not matched to a gene: 4. The CDR3 loop spans 16 amino acids. DNA for the CDR3: TGTGCCAGCAGTCTCGGGACTAGCGGGTACCAAGAGACCCAGTACTTC. Translated: CASSLGTSGYQETQYF.

The chain joins TRBV10-1 to TRBJ2-7; 7 bases match TRBD1. The length of the CDR3 is 13 residues. The V and J ends lost 3 bases and 5 bases, in that order; junction bases with no gene match: 4. From germline, CDR1 is WNHNN and CDR2 SYGVQD (reference sequence). CDR3 residues: CASSERQGHEQYF. The DNA for the CDR3 is TGCGCCAGCAGTGAACGACAGGGCCACGAGCAGTACTTC.

This rearrangement joins TRBV7-2 to TRBJ1-1; tentatively, D is TRBD1 (5 bases). CDR3 size: 15 residues. The germline V gene has CDR1 SGHTA and CDR2 FQGNSA. Between the trimmed V and J ends, which lost 0 bases and 4 bases, there was a span of 12 bases. The CDR3 here is CASSLALGGRTEAFF. CDR3 bases: TGTGCCAGCAGCTTAGCGCTGGGGGGTCGCACTGAAGCTTTCTTT.